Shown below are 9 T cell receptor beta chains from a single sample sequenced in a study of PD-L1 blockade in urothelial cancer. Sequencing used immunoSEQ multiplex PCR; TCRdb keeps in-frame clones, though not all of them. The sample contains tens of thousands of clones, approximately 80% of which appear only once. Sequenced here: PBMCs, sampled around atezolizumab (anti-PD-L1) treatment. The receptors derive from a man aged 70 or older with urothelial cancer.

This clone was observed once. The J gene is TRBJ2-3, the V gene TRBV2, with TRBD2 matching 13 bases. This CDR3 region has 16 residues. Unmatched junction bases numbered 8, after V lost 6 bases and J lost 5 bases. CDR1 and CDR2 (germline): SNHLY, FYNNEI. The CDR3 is CASRKLAGGPRDTQYF. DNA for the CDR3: TGTGCCAGCAGAAAACTAGCGGGAGGGCCAAGAGATACGCAGTATTTT.

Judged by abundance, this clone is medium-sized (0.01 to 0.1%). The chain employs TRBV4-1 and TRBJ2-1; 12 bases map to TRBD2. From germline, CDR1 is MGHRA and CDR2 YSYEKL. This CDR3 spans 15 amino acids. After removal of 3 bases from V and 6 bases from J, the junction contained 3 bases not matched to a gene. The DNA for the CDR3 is TGCGCCAGCAGCCATCCTAGCGGGGGGGTCAATGAGCAGTTCTTC. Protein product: CASSHPSGGVNEQFF.

CDR3 residues: CASSLANRVPYNEQFF. CDR3 DNA sequence: TGCGCCAGCAGCTTGGCCAACAGGGTCCCCTACAATGAGCAGTTCTTC. V is TRBV5-1 and J is TRBJ2-1; D might be TRBD1 (6 bases). The V end was cut by 0 bases, the J end by 2 bases, with 12 bases between. The CDR3 is 16 amino acids. CDR1 SGHRS and CDR2 YFSETQ come from the germline V gene.

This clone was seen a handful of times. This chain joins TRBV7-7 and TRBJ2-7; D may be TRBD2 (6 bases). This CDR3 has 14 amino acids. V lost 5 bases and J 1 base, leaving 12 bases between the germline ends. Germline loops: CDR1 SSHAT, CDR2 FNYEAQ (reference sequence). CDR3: CASSPQRGSYEQYF. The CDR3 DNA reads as TGTGCCAGCAGCCCCCAACGGGGGTCCTACGAGCAGTACTTC.

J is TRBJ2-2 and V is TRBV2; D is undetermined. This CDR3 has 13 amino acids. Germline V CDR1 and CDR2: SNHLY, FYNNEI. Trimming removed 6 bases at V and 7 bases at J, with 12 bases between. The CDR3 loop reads CASSETRGGELFF. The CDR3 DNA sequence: TGTGCCAGCAGCGAAACACGAGGCGGGGAGCTGTTTTTT.

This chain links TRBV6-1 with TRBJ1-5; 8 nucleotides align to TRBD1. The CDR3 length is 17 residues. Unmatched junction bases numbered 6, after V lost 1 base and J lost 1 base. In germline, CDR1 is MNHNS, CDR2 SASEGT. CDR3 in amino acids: CASSEDGRQGSNQPQHF. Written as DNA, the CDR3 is TGTGCCAGCAGTGAAGATGGCAGACAGGGGAGCAATCAGCCCCAGCATTTT.

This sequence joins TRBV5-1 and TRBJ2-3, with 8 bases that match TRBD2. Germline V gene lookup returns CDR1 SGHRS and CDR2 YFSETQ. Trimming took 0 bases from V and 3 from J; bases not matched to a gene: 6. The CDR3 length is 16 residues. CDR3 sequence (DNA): TGCGCCAGCAGCTTGGACGGGGGCGGGGGGACAGATACGCAGTATTTT. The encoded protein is CASSLDGGGGTDTQYF.

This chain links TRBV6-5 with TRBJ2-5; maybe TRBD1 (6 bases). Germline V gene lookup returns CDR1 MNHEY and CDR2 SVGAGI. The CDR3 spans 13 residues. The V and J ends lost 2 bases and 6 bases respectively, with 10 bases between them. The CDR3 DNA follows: TGTGCCAGCAGTTACCTCAGGGGTCAGACCCAGTACTTC. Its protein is CASSYLRGQTQYF.

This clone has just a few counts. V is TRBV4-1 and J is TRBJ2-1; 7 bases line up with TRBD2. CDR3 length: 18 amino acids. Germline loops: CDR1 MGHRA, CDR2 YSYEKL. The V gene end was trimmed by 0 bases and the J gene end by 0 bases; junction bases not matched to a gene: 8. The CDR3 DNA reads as TGCGCCAGCAGCCAAGAAACGGGCGGGAGAAGCTCCTACAATGAGCAGTTCTTC. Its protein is CASSQETGGRSSYNEQFF.